These 3 T cell receptor beta chains were all obtained from the same sample, sequenced in a study of PD-1 blockade in classical Hodgkin lymphoma. Profiled with immunoSEQ multiplex PCR; TCRdb holds only in-frame clones, not every one. The sample lists some 96,000 clones, roughly 91% occurring once. The time point was: cycle 4 day 1 (C4D1), after five to seven weeks of nivolumab. Each patient experienced a relapse that followed autologous stem cell transplantation, and brentuximab vedotin exposure varied. The sequenced sample was peripheral blood mononuclear cells (PBMCs), obtained before the fourth cycle of nivolumab. Receptors originate from a human donor with classical Hodgkin lymphoma.

J is TRBJ2-3 and V is TRBV7-9, with 8 bases lining up with TRBD2. This CDR3 comprises 16 residues. Germline CDR1 SEHNR, CDR2 FQNEAQ (reference sequence). The V and J ends lost 4 bases and 5 bases, in that order; junction bases with no gene match: 11. CDR3: CASSSPGVAGLDTQYF. DNA for the CDR3: TGTGCCAGCAGCTCCCCTGGAGTAGCGGGACTAGATACGCAGTATTTT.

This clone was counted a single time. The chain combines TRBV28 with TRBJ2-5; 11 bases are a match to TRBD2. Per germline, CDR1 MDHEN and CDR2 SYDVKM. V trimming: 5 bases; J trimming: 1 base; junction bases outside the gene matches: 6. The length of the CDR3 is 16 residues. The CDR3 sequence: CASSPQTSGGQETQYF. CDR3 nucleotide sequence: TGTGCCAGCAGTCCCCAAACTAGCGGGGGCCAAGAGACCCAGTACTTC. The full variable domain, rest sourced from reference TRBV28 and TRBJ2-5, is DVKVTQSSRYLVKRTGEKVFLECVQDMDHENMFWYRQDPGLGLRLIYFSYDVKMKEKGDIPEGYSVSREKKERFSLILESASTNQTSMYLCASSPQTSGGQETQYFGPGTRLLVL.

The chain links TRBV28 to TRBJ2-7; D may be TRBD2 (6 bases). V gave up 5 bases and J gave up 2 bases, with 19 bases separating them. CDR1 is MDHEN, CDR2 SYDVKM, per germline. This CDR3 spans 16 amino acids. DNA for the CDR3: TGTGCCAGCAGTCCGTTCGGGGGTGTGAACCCCTACGAGCAGTACTTC. Its translation: CASSPFGGVNPYEQYF.